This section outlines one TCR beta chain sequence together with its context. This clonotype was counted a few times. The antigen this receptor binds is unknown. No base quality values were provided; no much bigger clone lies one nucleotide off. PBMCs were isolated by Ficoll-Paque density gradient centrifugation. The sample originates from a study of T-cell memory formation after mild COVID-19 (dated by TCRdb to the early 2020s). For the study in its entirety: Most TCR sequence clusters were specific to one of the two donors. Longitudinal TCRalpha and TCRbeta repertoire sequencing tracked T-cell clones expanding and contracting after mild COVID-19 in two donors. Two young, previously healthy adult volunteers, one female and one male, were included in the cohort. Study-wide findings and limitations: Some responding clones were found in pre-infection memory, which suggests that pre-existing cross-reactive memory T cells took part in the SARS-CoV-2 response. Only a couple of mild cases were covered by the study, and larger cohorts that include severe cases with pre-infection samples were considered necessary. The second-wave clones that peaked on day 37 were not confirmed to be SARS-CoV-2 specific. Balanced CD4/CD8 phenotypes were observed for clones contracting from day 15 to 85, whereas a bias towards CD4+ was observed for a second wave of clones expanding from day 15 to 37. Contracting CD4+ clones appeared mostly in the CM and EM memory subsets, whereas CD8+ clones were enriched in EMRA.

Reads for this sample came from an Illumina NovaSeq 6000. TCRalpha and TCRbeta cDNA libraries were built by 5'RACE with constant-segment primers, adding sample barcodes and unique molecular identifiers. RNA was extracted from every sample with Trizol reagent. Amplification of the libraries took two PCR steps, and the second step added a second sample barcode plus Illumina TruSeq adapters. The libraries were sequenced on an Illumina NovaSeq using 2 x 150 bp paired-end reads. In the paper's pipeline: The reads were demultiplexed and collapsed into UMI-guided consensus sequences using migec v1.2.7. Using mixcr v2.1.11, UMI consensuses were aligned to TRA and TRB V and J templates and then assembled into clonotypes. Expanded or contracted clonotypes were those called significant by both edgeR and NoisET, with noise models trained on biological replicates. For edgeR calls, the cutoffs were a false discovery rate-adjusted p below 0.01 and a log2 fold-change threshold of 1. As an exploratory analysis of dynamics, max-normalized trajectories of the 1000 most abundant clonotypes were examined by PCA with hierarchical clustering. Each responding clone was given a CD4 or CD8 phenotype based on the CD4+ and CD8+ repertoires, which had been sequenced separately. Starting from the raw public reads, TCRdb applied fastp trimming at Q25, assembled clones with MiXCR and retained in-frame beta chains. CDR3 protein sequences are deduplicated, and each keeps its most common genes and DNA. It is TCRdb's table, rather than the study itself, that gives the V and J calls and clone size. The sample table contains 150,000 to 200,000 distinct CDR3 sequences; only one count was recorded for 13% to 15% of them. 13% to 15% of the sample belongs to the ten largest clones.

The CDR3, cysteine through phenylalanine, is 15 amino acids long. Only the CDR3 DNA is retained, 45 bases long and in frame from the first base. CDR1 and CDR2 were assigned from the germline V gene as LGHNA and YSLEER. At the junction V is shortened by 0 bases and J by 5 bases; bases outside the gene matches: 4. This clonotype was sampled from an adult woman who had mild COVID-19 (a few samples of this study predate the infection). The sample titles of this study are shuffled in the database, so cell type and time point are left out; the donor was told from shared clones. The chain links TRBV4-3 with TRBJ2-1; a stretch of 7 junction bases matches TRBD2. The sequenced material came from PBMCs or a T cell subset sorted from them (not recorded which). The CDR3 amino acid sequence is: CASSQDPGRHNEQFF. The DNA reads TGCGCCAGCAGCCAAGATCCCGGGAGGCACAATGAGCAGTTCTTC.